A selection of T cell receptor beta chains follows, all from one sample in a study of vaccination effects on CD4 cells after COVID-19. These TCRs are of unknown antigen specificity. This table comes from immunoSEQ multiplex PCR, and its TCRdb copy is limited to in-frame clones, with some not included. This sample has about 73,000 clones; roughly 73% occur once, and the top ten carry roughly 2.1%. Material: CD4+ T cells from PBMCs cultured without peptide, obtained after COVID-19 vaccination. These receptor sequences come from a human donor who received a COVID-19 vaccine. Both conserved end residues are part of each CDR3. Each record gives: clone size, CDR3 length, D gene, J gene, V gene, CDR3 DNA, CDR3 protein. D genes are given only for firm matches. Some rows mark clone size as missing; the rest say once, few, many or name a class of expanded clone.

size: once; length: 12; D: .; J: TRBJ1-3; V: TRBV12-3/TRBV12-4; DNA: TGTGCCAGCAGCAGAAGTGGAAACACCATATATTTT; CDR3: CASSRSGNTIYF
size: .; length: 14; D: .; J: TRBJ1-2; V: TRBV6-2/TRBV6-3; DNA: TGTGCCAGCAGTTACGCGGGTTTAATCTATGGCTACACCTTC; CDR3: CASSYAGLIYGYTF
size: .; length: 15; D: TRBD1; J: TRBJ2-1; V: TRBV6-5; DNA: TGTGCCAGCAGTTCCCCCCCACAGGGGCAGGTTGAGCAGTTCTTC; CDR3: CASSSPPQGQVEQFF
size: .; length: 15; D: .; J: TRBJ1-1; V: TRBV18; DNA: TGTGCCAGCTCACTTCAATCGTCCAGGAACACTGAAGCTTTCTTT; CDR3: CASSLQSSRNTEAFF
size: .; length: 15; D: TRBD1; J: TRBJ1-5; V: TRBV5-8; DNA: TGTGCCAGCAGCCCGAAGACAGGGTTTGGTCAGCCCCAGCATTTT; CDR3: CASSPKTGFGQPQHF
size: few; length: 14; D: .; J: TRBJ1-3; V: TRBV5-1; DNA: TGCGCCAGCAGCTTGGGGGGGAATGGAAACACCATATATTTT; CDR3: CASSLGGNGNTIYF
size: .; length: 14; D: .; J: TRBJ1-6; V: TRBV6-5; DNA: TGTGCCATCCCTGGGCCTCTCCAAAATTCACCCCTCCACTTT; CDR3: CAIPGPLQNSPLHF
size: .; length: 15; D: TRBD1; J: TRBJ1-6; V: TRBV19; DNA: TGTGCCAGTAGTACCTCTGACAGGGCCAATTCACCCCTCCACTTT; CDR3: CASSTSDRANSPLHF
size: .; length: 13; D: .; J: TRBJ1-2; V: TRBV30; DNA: TGTGCCTGGAGCCCCGGGCCTAACTATGGCTACACCTTC; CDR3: CAWSPGPNYGYTF
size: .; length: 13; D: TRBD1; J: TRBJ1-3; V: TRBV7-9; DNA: TGTGCCAGCAGACGGACAGGGTGGAACACCATATATTTT; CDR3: CASRRTGWNTIYF
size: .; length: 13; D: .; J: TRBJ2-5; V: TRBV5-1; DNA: TGCGCCAGCAGCTTGTCAGGGAAAGAGACCCAGTACTTC; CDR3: CASSLSGKETQYF
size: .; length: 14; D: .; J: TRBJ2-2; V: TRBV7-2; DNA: TGTGCCAGCAGCCTTAACAGGGATTTCGGGGAGCTGTTTTTT; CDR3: CASSLNRDFGELFF
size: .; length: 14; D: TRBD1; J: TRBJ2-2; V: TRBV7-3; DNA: TGTGCCAGCAGCCCCTGGACAGGGCCCGGGGAGCTGTTTTTT; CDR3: CASSPWTGPGELFF
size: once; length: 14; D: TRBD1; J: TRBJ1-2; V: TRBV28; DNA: TGTGCCAGCAGTTTTCTACAGGGGGTATATGGCTACACCTTC; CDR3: CASSFLQGVYGYTF
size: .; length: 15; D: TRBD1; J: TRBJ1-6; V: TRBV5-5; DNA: TGTGCCAGCAGCTTGAGGGGACAGGCCAATTCACCCCTCCACTTT; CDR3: CASSLRGQANSPLHF
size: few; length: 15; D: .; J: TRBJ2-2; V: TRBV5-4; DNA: TGTGCCAGCAGCCCTGGGGATGGGGGGTCCGGGGAGCTGTTTTTT; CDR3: CASSPGDGGSGELFF
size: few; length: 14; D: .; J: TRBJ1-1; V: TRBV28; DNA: TGTGCCAGCAGACTTCGGGGGGCGCGTACTGAAGCTTTCTTT; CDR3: CASRLRGARTEAFF
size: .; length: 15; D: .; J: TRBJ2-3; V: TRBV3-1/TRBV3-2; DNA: TGTGCCAGCAGCCAAGATCCAGAATCCCATGGTACGCAGTATTTT; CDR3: CASSQDPESHGTQYF
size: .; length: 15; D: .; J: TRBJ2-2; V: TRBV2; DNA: TGTGCCAGCAGTGACGACGGGGGGCCCACCGGGGAGCTGTTTTTT; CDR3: CASSDDGGPTGELFF
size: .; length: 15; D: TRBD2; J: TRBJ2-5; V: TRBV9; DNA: TGTGCCAGCAGCTCCCGGGGGACTAGCAGCGAGACCCAGTACTTC; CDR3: CASSSRGTSSETQYF
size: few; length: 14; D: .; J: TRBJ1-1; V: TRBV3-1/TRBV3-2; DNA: TGTGCCAGCAGCCAATCAGGACGGAACACTGAAGCTTTCTTT; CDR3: CASSQSGRNTEAFF
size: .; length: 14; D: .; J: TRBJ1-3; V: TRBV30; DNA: TGTGCCTGGAGTGTGGGGAGCGCTCGAAACACCATATATTTT; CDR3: CAWSVGSARNTIYF
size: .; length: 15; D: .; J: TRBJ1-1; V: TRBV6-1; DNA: TGTGCCAGCAGTGAACAGGAGGGGATCGGCACTGAAGCTTTCTTT; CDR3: CASSEQEGIGTEAFF
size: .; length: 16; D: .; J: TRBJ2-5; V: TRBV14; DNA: TGTGCCAGCAGCCAAGGAAGTTGGCGAGTCCAAGAGACCCAGTACTTC; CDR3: CASSQGSWRVQETQYF
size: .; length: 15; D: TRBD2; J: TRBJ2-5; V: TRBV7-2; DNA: TGTGCCAGCAGCACCCCTAGCGGGGGTTTGGAGACCCAGTACTTC; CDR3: CASSTPSGGLETQYF
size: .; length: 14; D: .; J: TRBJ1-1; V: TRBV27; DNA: TGTGCCAGCAGTTTCAGGCTCAATTCACGGGAAGCTTTCTTT; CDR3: CASSFRLNSREAFF
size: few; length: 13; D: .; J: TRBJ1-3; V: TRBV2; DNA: TGTGCCAGCATAAGGGACTCTGGAAACACCATATATTTT; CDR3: CASIRDSGNTIYF
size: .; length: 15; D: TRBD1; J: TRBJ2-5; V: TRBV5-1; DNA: TGCGCCAGCAGCTTACAGGGGGCAGAGGAAGAGACCCAGTACTTC; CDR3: CASSLQGAEEETQYF
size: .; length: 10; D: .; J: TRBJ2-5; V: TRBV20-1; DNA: TGCAGTGCTAGTCCGTGGACCCAGTACTTC; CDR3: CSASPWTQYF
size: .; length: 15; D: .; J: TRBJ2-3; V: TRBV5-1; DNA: TGCGCCAGCAGCTTGGACTGGGCTAGCACAGATACGCAGTATTTT; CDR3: CASSLDWASTDTQYF
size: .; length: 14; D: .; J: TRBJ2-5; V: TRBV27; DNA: TGTGCCAGCAGTTTCGGCCGGGGAGCAGAGACCCAGTACTTC; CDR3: CASSFGRGAETQYF
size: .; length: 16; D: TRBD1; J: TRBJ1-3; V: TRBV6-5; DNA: TGTGCCAGCAGTTACAAGGGACAGGGGACAGGAAACACCATATATTTT; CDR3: CASSYKGQGTGNTIYF
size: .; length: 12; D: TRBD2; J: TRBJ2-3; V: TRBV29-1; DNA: TGCAGCGTTGGACGGGGGGAAGATACGCAGTATTTT; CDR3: CSVGRGEDTQYF
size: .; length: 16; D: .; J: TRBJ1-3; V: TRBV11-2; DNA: TGTGCCAGCACCCCCGGACTGACTTGGTCTGGAAACACCATATATTTT; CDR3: CASTPGLTWSGNTIYF
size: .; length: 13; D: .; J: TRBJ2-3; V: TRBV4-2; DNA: TGTGCCAGCAGCCAGCCGGGACTTGGTACGCAGTATTTT; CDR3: CASSQPGLGTQYF
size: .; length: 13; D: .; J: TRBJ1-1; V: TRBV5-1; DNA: TGCGCCAGCAGCTTTCAGGGGCACACTGAAGCTTTCTTT; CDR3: CASSFQGHTEAFF
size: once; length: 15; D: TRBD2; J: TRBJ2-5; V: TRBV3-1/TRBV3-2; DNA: TGTGCCAGCAGGGATAGCGGGGGAGTACAAGAGACCCAGTACTTC; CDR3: CASRDSGGVQETQYF
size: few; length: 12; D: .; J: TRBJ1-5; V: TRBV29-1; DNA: TGCAGCGCTGGGACCGATTATCAGCCCCAGCATTTT; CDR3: CSAGTDYQPQHF
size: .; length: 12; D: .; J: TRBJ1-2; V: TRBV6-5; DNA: TGTGCCAGCAGTTATCGGGGGAACGGCTACACCTTC; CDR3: CASSYRGNGYTF
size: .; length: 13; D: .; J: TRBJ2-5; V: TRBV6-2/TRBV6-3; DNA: TGTGCCAGCAGTTGGCAGGGGCAAGAGACCCAGTACTTC; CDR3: CASSWQGQETQYF
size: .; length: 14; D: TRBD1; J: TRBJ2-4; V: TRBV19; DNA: TGTGCCAGTAGCAAACAGGGGGCGCGAAACATTCAGTACTTC; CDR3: CASSKQGARNIQYF
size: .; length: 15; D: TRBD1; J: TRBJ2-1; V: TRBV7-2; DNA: TGTGCCAGCAGCCAGGGACAGCTATTCTACAATGAGCAGTTCTTC; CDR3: CASSQGQLFYNEQFF
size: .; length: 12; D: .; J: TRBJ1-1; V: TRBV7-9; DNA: TGTGCCAGCAGCTTGGAGGACACTGAAGCTTTCTTT; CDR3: CASSLEDTEAFF
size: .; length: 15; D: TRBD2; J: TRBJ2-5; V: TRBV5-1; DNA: TGCGCCAGCAGGACCGGACTAGCGGGTTCTGAGACCCAGTACTTC; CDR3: CASRTGLAGSETQYF